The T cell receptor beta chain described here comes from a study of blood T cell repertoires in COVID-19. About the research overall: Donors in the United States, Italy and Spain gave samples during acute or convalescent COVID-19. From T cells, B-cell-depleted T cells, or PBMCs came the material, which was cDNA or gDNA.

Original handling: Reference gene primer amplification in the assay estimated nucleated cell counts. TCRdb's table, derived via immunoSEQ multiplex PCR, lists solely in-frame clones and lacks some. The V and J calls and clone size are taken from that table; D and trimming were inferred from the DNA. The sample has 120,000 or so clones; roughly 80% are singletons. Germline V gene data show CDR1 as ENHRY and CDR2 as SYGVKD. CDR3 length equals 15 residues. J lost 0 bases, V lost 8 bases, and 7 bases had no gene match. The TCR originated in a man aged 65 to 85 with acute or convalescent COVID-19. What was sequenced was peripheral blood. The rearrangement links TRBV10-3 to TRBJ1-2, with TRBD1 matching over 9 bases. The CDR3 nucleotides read TGTGCCATCCGGACAGGGGCCCGATCTAACTATGGCTACACCTTC. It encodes CAIRTGARSNYGYTF.